This T cell receptor beta chain was identified during a study of neurological immune-mediated disorders (dated by TCRdb to between 2018 and 2021). Describing the broader study: Peripheral blood TCR-beta repertoires from patients with HTLV-I-associated myelopathy (HAM/TSP), patients with multiple sclerosis, and healthy controls were compared in the study using UMI-based sequencing. The roughly 110 TCR-beta libraries included longitudinal samples, technical triplicates and paired sorted CD4+ and CD8+ T-cell subsets alongside PBMC samples. Longitudinal HAM/TSP donors and healthy donors each had 3 time-points at intervals of about 3-45 months. The cohort was made up of some 70 subjects, consisting of about 15 HAM/TSP patients, about 35 multiple sclerosis patients and some 20 healthy controls. Findings and caveats that apply to the study as a whole: Expanded clones from different subjects shared no identical CDR3 amino acid sequences, which suggests that TCR-beta repertoires were private in all groups. TCR clonal expansion was highest in HAM/TSP patients and lowest in MS patients, with MS patients falling below even healthy controls.

CDR1 and CDR2 are read off the germline V gene as SGHRS and YFSETQ. From the cysteine up to the phenylalanine, the CDR3 has a length of 14 residues. The only DNA kept is the CDR3, 42 bases in frame from the first base. Trimming takes 0 bases from V and 6 bases from J, and the germline ends sit 10 bases apart. This clonotype occurred many times. Its antigen specificity is not known. Base qualities are not at hand, and no much larger clone is one base apart. Explained via the paper, the time point label denotes: longitudinal time-point 3. Unsorted PBMC libraries were generated from 2 million PBMCs stored in RNAlater at -80 °C until RNA extraction. Peripheral blood was subjected to Ficoll-Hypaque density gradient centrifugation to isolate PBMCs, which were then cryopreserved in liquid nitrogen. To synthesize cDNA, template-switch 5'RACE was performed with a primer carrying a 10-nucleotide random unique molecular identifier so that each TCR transcript was tagged. Every sequencing run covered 15-18 subjects and yielded more than 200 million TCR-beta sequences. Total RNA was extracted with the RNeasy kit. Using the KAPA Real-time Library Amplification kit, TCR-beta VDJ regions were amplified with primers for the TCR constant region and the 5'RACE anchor. A first PCR added sample indexes and Illumina adaptors, and a second PCR then raised library yield. The roughly 650 bp TCR product was size-selected on a 2% E-gel SizeSelection system after Ampure bead purification. Before pooling, libraries had their quality checked on a Bioanalyzer, their concentration measured with Qubit, and their quantity determined with the Kapa Library Quantification kit. An Illumina HiSeq 2500 sequenced the libraries paired-end 2 x 150 bp. To increase sequence diversity, roughly 24-31% phiX was spiked into each library pool. As for the original processing: Quality-filtered reads were processed with the UMI-based MiGEC pipeline, which removed over 85% of raw TCR sequences during error correction. IMGT germline references were used for alignment of VDJ genes, and clonotypes were defined by a unique CDR3 amino acid sequence together with V-J genes. Clonal expansion, Shannon diversity and CDR3 relatedness (CalcPairwiseDistances, ClusterSamples) were evaluated with VDJtools, and phylogenetic trees were built with CLCbio workbench. Using coefficient-of-variation modelling across technical triplicates, the study counted a clone as expanded if it had at least 8 unique UMIs. TCRdb handled the public reads itself, with Q25 trimming in fastp and clone calling in MiXCR, and kept productive beta chains. CDR3 protein sequences are deduplicated, and each keeps its most common genes and DNA. These V and J calls derive from TCRdb rather than the authors' analysis. This sample lists over 90,000 distinct CDR3 sequences; 10% to 13% were detected once. Jointly, the top ten make up about 3.1% of the sample.

The sequence was obtained from a female donor with HTLV-1-associated myelopathy (HAM/TSP). The source material was PBMCs. The chain joins TRBV5-1 to TRBJ1-5; no confident D gene assignment can be made. The CDR3 protein sequence reads: CASSLDSLSQPQHF. In nucleotide form, the sequence is TGCGCCAGCAGCTTGGACAGTTTGAGTCAGCCCCAGCATTTT.